This T cell receptor (beta chain) was sequenced during a study of memory CD4+ T cells and cytomegalovirus serostatus (dated 2019 in TCRdb). Looking at the study overall: The cohort included approximately 35 healthy adults from Belgium, of whom 9 were CMV seropositive and roughly 24 were CMV seronegative. To replicate a published TCR-based CMV serostatus classifier, the study sequenced CD4+ memory TCRbeta repertoires from a Belgian cohort whose cytomegalovirus serostatus was known.

As to this clone: This receptor's antigen is unknown. No qualities accompany the bases; no much larger clone lies one base away.

What the study reported, not specific to this receptor: Only CD4+CD45RO+ memory cells were sequenced, unlike the original study, which covered naive and memory CD4+ and CD8+ populations. On the Belgian cohort, the classifier based on the original framework reached a median bootstrapped AUC of roughly 0.96, with a 95% CI of 0.76-1.00. For predicting CMV serostatus, the median bootstrapped AUC was approximately 0.95 using the original framework and around 0.91 using a US-trained random forest. Of over 150 previously reported CMV-associated TCRbeta sequences, some 73 appeared in the CD4+ memory repertoires, each in one to five individuals. The results were read as suggesting that the CMV-associated TCR signature is, for the most part, present in the CD4+ memory repertoire.

The germline V gene gives CDR1 as MDHEN and CDR2 as SYDVKM. V is cut by 5 bases and J by 12 bases, and the space between the germline ends is 13 bases. Its CDR3 holds 12 amino acids, cysteine through phenylalanine. Only the CDR3 part of the read is kept: 36 bases, read in frame from the first base. A FACSAria II was used to sort memory CD4+ T cells, defined as single viable CD3+CD4+CD8-CD45RO+ cells. To determine CMV serostatus, a Roche Elecsys assay was used that detects serum IgG against CMV pp150, pp28, p38 and p52. Following thawing, total CD4+ T cells were enriched through positive selection using CD4 magnetic microbeads. The samples came from a different study that was designed specifically to examine the CD4+ T cell memory repertoire. Peripheral blood mononuclear cells were isolated and cryopreserved according to standard operating procedures, and serum was kept at -80 degrees C. The staining relied on CD3-PerCP (BW264/56), CD4-APC (RPA-T4), CD45RO-PE (UCHT1) and CD8-Pacific Orange (3B5) antibodies, and Sytox blue was used to exclude non-viable cells.

The Quick-DNA Microprep Kit was used to extract genomic DNA from the sorted cells. Amplification of TCRbeta DNA was done with the immunoSEQ hsTCRbeta kit, following the protocol from the manufacturer. TCRbeta libraries were sequenced on an Illumina MiSeq instrument. The published analysis was carried out like this. Removing out-of-frame sequences left approximately 2,400,000 distinct TCRbeta sequences, an average of about 73,000 per individual. Each individual was scored according to the count of around 160 previously reported CMV-associated TCRbeta sequences and the total productive distinct TCRbeta count. A beta-binomial model was reimplemented in Python, and scikit-learn random forests with default parameters were trained on US cohort data. Classifier performance on the Belgian cohort was summarized as median AUC with percentile confidence intervals over 10,000 bootstrap iterations. Drawn from immuneACCESS, this table holds only the in-frame rearrangements with V and J called that TCRdb kept. Clones are partly lost; checked studies trace under half to an unresolved V gene and leave the rest unexplained. V and J calls and clone size are as listed in that table; D and trimming were resolved from the DNA. Counted in this sample were around 88,000 clones; 80% of them appeared once. The ten largest clones represent about 3.6% of the sample.

The specimen sequenced was memory CD4+ T cells from blood. The sequence derives from an adult in good health and CMV-seropositive. Recombination linked TRBV28 to TRBJ1-4; confidence is insufficient to name the D gene. The CDR3 reads CASSTPVGELFF. Read as DNA, the sequence is TGTGCCAGCAGTACCCCTGTCGGGGAACTGTTTTTT.